This T cell receptor (beta chain) was recovered during a study of blood T cell repertoires in COVID-19. Across the whole study: The samples span acute and convalescent COVID-19 from the United States, Italy and Spain. T cells, B-cell-depleted T cells, or PBMCs provided the cDNA or gDNA that served as material.

This clone has only one observation. In the original workflow: For nucleated cells, counts were estimated from reference gene primer amplification. The protocol was immunoSEQ multiplex PCR, while the TCRdb copy is restricted to in-frame clones and leaves out a portion. V, J and clone size derive from that table, while D and trimming were established from the DNA sequence. Of about 160,000 clones in the sample, more than 65% were seen once. Sequenced material: peripheral blood. The clonotype comes from a woman aged 80 or over with active or convalescent COVID-19.

For the CDR3, the DNA is TGTGCCAGCTGCGGACAGGAAAATTCACCCCTCCACTTT. Its protein product is CASCGQENSPLHF. The chain recombines TRBV7-9 with TRBJ1-6; 7 bases line up with TRBD1. The CDR3 loop spans 13 amino acids. Germline V gene lookup returns CDR1 SEHNR and CDR2 FQNEAQ (reference sequence). The V segment lost 8 bases and the J segment 7 bases; nucleotides outside the gene matches: 5. The full variable domain, its missing parts supplied by reference TRBV7-9 and TRBJ1-6, is DTGVSQNPRHKITKRGQNVTFRCDPISEHNRLYWYRQTLGQGPEFLTYFQNEAQLEKSRLLSDRFSAERPKGSFSTLEIQRTEQGDSAMYLCASCGQENSPLHFGNGTRLTVT.